The clone carrying this TCR beta chain was seen only a few times. This specimen belongs to a study of T-cell memory formation after mild COVID-19. TCRdb itself ran the 5' RACE reads through MiXCR, one entry per CDR3 protein. The sample holds approximately 230,000 distinct CDR3 sequences, roughly 15% seen once. Per the germline V gene, CDR1 is LNHNV and CDR2 is YYDKDF (reference sequence). The CDR3 extends over 15 amino acids. The V end was cut by 0 bases, the J end by 4 bases, with 12 bases between. The rearrangement links TRBV15 to TRBJ2-5; TRBD2 is a possible D gene (6 bases). The sample taken for sequencing was PBMCs or a T cell subset sorted from them (not recorded which). This clonotype originated in a man younger than 35 who had mild COVID-19 (a few samples of this study predate the infection). Cell type and time point are not known. CDR3 in amino acids: CATSRDLVGGETQYF. The DNA of the CDR3 is TGTGCCACCAGCAGAGATCTAGTCGGGGGAGAGACCCAGTACTTC.